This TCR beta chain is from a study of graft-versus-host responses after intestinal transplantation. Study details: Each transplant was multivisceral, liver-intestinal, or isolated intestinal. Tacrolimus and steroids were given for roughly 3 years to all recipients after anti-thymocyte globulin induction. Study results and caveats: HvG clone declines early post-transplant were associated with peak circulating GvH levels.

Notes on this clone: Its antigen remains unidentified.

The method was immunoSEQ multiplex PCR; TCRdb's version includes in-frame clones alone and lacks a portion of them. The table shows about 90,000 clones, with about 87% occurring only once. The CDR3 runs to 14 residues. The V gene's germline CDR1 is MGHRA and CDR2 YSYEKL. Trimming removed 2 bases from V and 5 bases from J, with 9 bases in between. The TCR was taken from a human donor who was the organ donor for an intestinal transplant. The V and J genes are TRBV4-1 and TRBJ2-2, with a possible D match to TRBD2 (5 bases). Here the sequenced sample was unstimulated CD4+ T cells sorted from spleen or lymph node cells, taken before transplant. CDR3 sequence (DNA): TGCGCCAGCAGCCAACCAAGGAGGACCGGGGAGCTGTTTTTT. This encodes CASSQPRRTGELFF.